A single sample is the source of the 16 T cell receptor beta chains below, sequenced in a study of T-cell memory formation after mild COVID-19. Using its own MiXCR run on the 5' RACE reads, TCRdb lists one record per CDR3 protein. The data contain approximately 50,000 distinct CDR3 sequences, around 12% of them singletons. Sequenced input: PBMCs or a T cell subset sorted from them (not recorded which). These receptors were collected from a man between 18 and 35 years old who had mild COVID-19 (a few samples of this study predate the infection). Cell type and time point are not known.

The chain uses TRBV18 and TRBJ2-3; 7 bases match TRBD2. After removal of 5 bases from V and 4 bases from J, the junction contained 6 bases not matched to a gene. Germline V gives CDR1 KGHSH, CDR2 LQKENI. This CDR3 comprises 14 residues. CDR3 sequence: CASSSRLASDTQYF. CDR3 DNA: TGTGCCAGCTCATCGAGACTAGCATCAGATACGCAGTATTTT.

The chain is built from TRBV6-2 or TRBV6-3 and TRBJ2-1, with 10 bases that match TRBD2. Trimming at V came to 4 bases and at J to 15 bases, leaving 6 bases not matched to a gene. Germline V gives CDR1 MNHEY, CDR2 SVGEGT. The CDR3 has 12 residues. In DNA form, the CDR3 reads TGTGCCAGCAGTTCTCTAAGACTAGCGGGGTTCTTC. Encoded protein: CASSSLRLAGFF.

This clonotype was counted only a few times. This chain links TRBV4-1 with TRBJ2-3, with D perhaps matching TRBD2 (6 bases). V was cut by 0 bases and J by 4 bases, with 20 bases left in between. The germline gives CDR1 MGHRA, CDR2 YSYEKL. The CDR3 extends over 18 amino acids. CDR3 sequence: CASSQDPPSAGIPDTQYF. The CDR3 DNA reads as TGCGCCAGCAGCCAAGACCCGCCCTCCGCGGGGATACCAGATACGCAGTATTTT.

J is TRBJ2-5 and V is TRBV18; maybe TRBD1 (6 bases). The CDR3 is made up of 14 amino acids. The germline V and J ends were trimmed by 3 bases and 4 bases, with 12 bases remaining between them. Germline V gene lookup returns CDR1 KGHSH and CDR2 LQKENI. The CDR3 spells CASSPGAGRETQYF. CDR3 bases: TGTGCCAGCTCACCGGGGGCAGGGAGAGAGACCCAGTACTTC.

The V call is TRBV4-3, the J call TRBJ2-1, with 12 bases matching TRBD2. Looked up from germline, CDR1 is LGHNA and CDR2 is YSLEER. J lost 8 bases, V lost 4 bases, and 6 bases had no gene match. The CDR3 runs to 15 residues. CDR3 sequence reads: CASSRTSGTGDEQFF. In DNA form, the CDR3 reads TGCGCCAGCAGCCGGACTAGCGGGACAGGCGATGAGCAGTTCTTC.

V and J are TRBV3-1 and TRBJ2-2, with 9 bases lining up with TRBD1. This CDR3 is 16 amino acids long. CDR1 LGHDT and CDR2 YNNKEL come from the germline V gene (reference sequence). The V and J ends lost 4 bases and 4 bases, in that order; junction bases with no gene match: 7. CDR3 residues: CASSPDRGDGTGELFF. In nucleotides, the CDR3 is TGTGCCAGCAGCCCGGACAGGGGCGACGGCACCGGGGAGCTGTTTTTT.

In this sample, this clonotype turned up a few times. V gene TRBV7-9 combines with J gene TRBJ2-1; TRBD2 is a possible D gene (6 bases). The CDR3 is made up of 16 amino acids. From germline, CDR1 is SEHNR and CDR2 FQNEAQ (reference sequence). V lost 5 bases, J lost 4 bases, and 18 bases lay in between. The CDR3 spells CASSRRDSSLYNEQFF. The DNA of the CDR3 is TGTGCCAGCAGCCGGCGGGACTCATCCCTATACAATGAGCAGTTCTTC.

The genes are TRBV28 and TRBJ2-3; 9 bases line up with TRBD2. Germline assignment: CDR1 MDHEN and CDR2 SYDVKM. The CDR3 runs 15 residues. V shed 7 bases and J 2 bases; nucleotides not matched to a gene: 7. The CDR3 region is CASTRAGGVTDTQYF. CDR3 DNA: TGTGCCAGCACCCGAGCGGGGGGAGTCACAGATACGCAGTATTTT.

By frequency in the sample, this clonotype is large. V usage is TRBV4-3 and J usage is TRBJ2-1, with 10 bases fitting TRBD1. Germline-derived CDR1 and CDR2 are LGHNA and YSLEER. The CDR3 is made up of 15 amino acids. The ends lost 1 base at V and 3 bases at J; junction bases unmatched: 0. The CDR3 here is CASSQGTGGYNEQFF. CDR3 in DNA: TGCGCCAGCAGCCAAGGGACAGGGGGCTACAATGAGCAGTTCTTC.

This clonotype was picked up a small number of times. This rearrangement joins TRBV6-5 to TRBJ2-3, with D perhaps matching TRBD1 or TRBD2 (5 bases each). With 2 bases removed from V and 2 bases from J, the gap between germline ends came to 14 bases. This CDR3 contains 16 residues. Germline V CDR1 and CDR2: MNHEY, SVGAGI. Written as DNA, the CDR3 is TGTGCCAGCAGTTACGGAGGACACCCTCTCACAGATACGCAGTATTTT. As protein: CASSYGGHPLTDTQYF.

This clonotype has ten or more counts. As DNA, the CDR3 is TGTGCCAGCAGCTTACTGTCCACGGGACCGACGCAGTATTTT. Residues: CASSLLSTGPTQYF. The rearrangement uses TRBV7-2 and TRBJ2-3; TRBD1 or TRBD2 may be the D gene (5 bases each). This CDR3 is built from 14 residues. Trimming stripped 2 bases from V and 9 bases from J, with 15 bases between. CDR1 SGHTA and CDR2 FQGNSA come from the germline V gene. Together with reference TRBV7-2 and TRBJ2-3, the CDR3 gives the full variable domain: GAGVSQSPSNKVTEKGKDVELRCDPISGHTALYWYRQSLGQGLEFLIYFQGNSAPDKSGLPSDRFSAERTGGSVSTLTIQRTQQEDSAVYLCASSLLSTGPTQYFGPGTRLTVL.

This clonotype showed up just a few times. The chain links TRBV2 to TRBJ2-7; D ambiguous. The V gene's germline CDR1 is SNHLY and CDR2 FYNNEI. The CDR3 covers 11 residues. V lost 5 bases, J lost 2 bases, and 4 bases lay in between. As DNA, the CDR3 is TGTGCCAGCAGTACACCCTACGAGCAGTACTTC. Translation gives CASSTPYEQYF. The whole variable domain, remainder taken from reference TRBV2 and TRBJ2-7, is EPEVTQTPSHQVTQMGQEVILRCVPISNHLYFYWYRQILGQKVEFLVSFYNNEISEKSEIFDDQFSVERPDGSNFTLKIRSTKLEDSAMYFCASSTPYEQYFGPGTRLTVT.

Written as DNA, the CDR3 is TGTGCCAGCAGCTTAGGGCTAGCGGGGAACACAGATACGCAGTATTTT. Its protein is CASSLGLAGNTDTQYF. The chain employs TRBV7-8 and TRBJ2-3; TRBD2 aligns across 9 bases. The CDR3 spans 16 residues. CDR1 and CDR2 from the germline V gene are SGHVS and FQNEAQ. The V segment lost 1 base and the J segment 2 bases; nucleotides outside the gene matches: 4.

CDR3: CSVERQLNTGELFF. In DNA form, the CDR3 reads TGCAGCGTTGAAAGACAACTTAACACCGGGGAGCTGTTTTTT. The chain carries TRBV29-1 and TRBJ2-2, with D unclear. Trimming removed 2 bases from V and 2 bases from J, with 9 bases in between. The CDR3 is 14 amino acids. The V gene's germline CDR1 is SQVTM and CDR2 ANQGSEA.

This clonotype was counted a few times. The V gene is TRBV6-5, the J gene TRBJ1-3; no reliable D call. Germline CDR1 reads MNHEY; CDR2 reads SVGAGI. CDR3 size: 11 residues. V dropped 7 bases and J dropped 4 bases, with 5 bases sitting between them. CDR3 amino acids: CASTRGNTIYF. The CDR3 region has the DNA TGTGCCAGCACCCGGGGAAACACCATATATTTT.

The chain joins TRBV7-3 to TRBJ2-3, with TRBD2 as a possible D gene (5 bases). The germline V gene has CDR1 SGHTA and CDR2 FQGTGA. CDR3 length equals 15 residues. Trimming stripped 2 bases from V and 0 bases from J, with 9 bases between. This CDR3 is CASSLLSGSTDTQYF. DNA for the CDR3: TGTGCCAGCAGCTTACTTTCGGGGAGCACAGATACGCAGTATTTT. Using reference TRBV7-3 and TRBJ2-3 for the parts outside the CDR3, the full variable domain is GAGVSQTPSNKVTEKGKYVELRCDPISGHTALYWYRQSLGQGPEFLIYFQGTGAADDSGLPNDRFFAVRPEGSVSTLKIQRTERGDSAVYLCASSLLSGSTDTQYFGPGTRLTVL.